A selection of T cell receptor beta chains follows, all from one sample in a study of T cell responses to AZD1222 COVID-19 vaccine. Libraries were prepared by immunoSEQ multiplex PCR; TCRdb keeps only in-frame clonotypes and omits some of them. Found here are about 130,000 clones, approximately 93% of them singletons; the top ten hold roughly 0.96%. Material: peripheral blood, obtained on day 0 of AZD1222 vaccination. These receptors were collected from an adult in good health. The CDR3 runs from the conserved cysteine through the conserved F or W. D genes are given only for firm matches. Some rows mark clone size as missing; the rest say once, few, many or name a class of expanded clone.

>TRBV7-7|TRBJ2-1|NA|once
TGTGCTAGCAGCCTACAGGGAACCGGTCGGGATGAGCAGTTCTTC
CASSLQGTGRDEQFF
>TRBV6-5|TRBJ1-1|NA|NA
TGTGCCAGCAGGTACAGGACTGAAGCTTTCTTT
CASRYRTEAFF
>TRBV5-1|TRBJ1-1|TRBD1|NA
TGCGCCAGCAGCTTACAGGGGGGCACTGAAGCTTTCTTT
CASSLQGGTEAFF
>TRBV5-1|TRBJ1-1|TRBD1|NA
TGCGCCAGCAGCTTTAGCGGACAGGGTGTCACTGAAGCTTTCTTT
CASSFSGQGVTEAFF
>TRBV30|TRBJ1-6|NA|NA
TGTGCCTGGAAGGCTAATTCACCCCTCCACTTT
CAWKANSPLHF
>TRBV18|TRBJ1-4|NA|NA
TGTGCCAGCTCACCACAGGGCCCAACTAATGAAAAACTGTTTTTT
CASSPQGPTNEKLFF
>TRBV12-3/TRBV12-4|TRBJ1-1|NA|NA
TGTGCCAGCAGTTTACTCATAAACACTGAAGCTTTCTTT
CASSLLINTEAFF
>TRBV29-1|TRBJ1-1|NA|NA
TGCAGCGTTGAAGCGACAGAGGCCTTGAACACTGAAGCTTTCTTT
CSVEATEALNTEAFF
>TRBV6-5|TRBJ2-2|NA|once
TGTGCCAGCAGTTACTCTCCCAGGGGTAACACCGGGGAGCTGTTTTTT
CASSYSPRGNTGELFF
>TRBV27|TRBJ2-3|NA|NA
TGTGCCAGCACGACAGAGGGTACGCAGTATTTT
CASTTEGTQYF
>TRBV4-1|TRBJ2-7|NA|NA
TGCGCCAGCAGCCAAGCGAACAGGGCCTACGAGCAGTACTTC
CASSQANRAYEQYF
>TRBV4-2|TRBJ2-7|NA|NA
TGTGCCAGCAGCCAAGATGGAGAGCGCGAGCAGTACTTC
CASSQDGEREQYF